The 13 T cell receptor beta chains below come from one sample, sequenced in a study of vaccination effects on CD4 cells after COVID-19. The antigens these receptors bind are not known. The method was immunoSEQ multiplex PCR; TCRdb's version includes in-frame clones alone and lacks a portion of them. The sample lists more than 35,000 clones, under 80% seen once, with about 31% in the top ten. Expansion with viral peptide pools was applied to antigen-specific CD4+ T cells by the ViraFEST assay prior to sequencing. A roughly ten-day culture period preceded the isolation of CD4+ T cells. SARS-CoV-2 infection was confirmed by PCR in the person between March and December 2020. Sequenced material: CD4+ T cells from PBMCs cultured with a peptide pool, taken before COVID-19 vaccination. All receptors come from a human donor who had a prior SARS-CoV-2 infection.

The table lists this clone with a few counts. The J gene is TRBJ1-2, the V gene TRBV18; tentatively, D is TRBD1 (5 bases). The V gene lost 1 base and the J gene lost 4 bases, with 7 bases spanning the gap. The CDR3 is 13 residues long. Germline loops: CDR1 KGHSH, CDR2 LQKENI. CDR3 in DNA: TGTGCCAGCTCACCACAGGGGACCTATGGCTACACCTTC. It specifies CASSPQGTYGYTF.

Only one count was recorded for this clone. This chain uses TRBV12-3 or TRBV12-4 with TRBJ1-1; the D is unclear. Between the trimmed V and J ends, which lost 7 bases and 6 bases, there was a span of 9 bases. The CDR3 extends over 11 amino acids. CDR3 DNA: TGTGCCAGCACCGAAGTGGCTGAAGCTTTCTTT. Protein product: CASTEVAEAFF.

This rearrangement joins TRBV24-1 to TRBJ1-2; D might be TRBD1 (5 bases). The CDR3 totals 14 residues. The germline CDR1 and CDR2 sequences are KGHDR and SFDVKD. Trimming cost V 3 bases and J 4 bases, with 11 bases left between them. The CDR3 is CATSDRLGTYGYTF. The DNA for the CDR3 is TGTGCCACCAGTGATCGGTTAGGGACCTATGGCTACACCTTC.

The rearrangement joins TRBV5-4 to TRBJ2-5; D gene ambiguous. From germline, CDR1 is SGHNT and CDR2 YYREEE (reference sequence). Trimming removed 2 bases from V and 4 bases from J, with 12 bases in between. The CDR3 is 14 residues long. CDR3 in amino acids: CASSFVLDLETQYF. The CDR3 DNA reads TGTGCCAGCAGCTTTGTTCTTGACCTAGAGACCCAGTACTTC.

J is TRBJ1-4 and V is TRBV2, with TRBD1 matching over 10 bases. The CDR3 has 14 residues. CDR1 and CDR2 (germline): SNHLY, FYNNEI. Trimming at V came to 6 bases and at J to 8 bases, leaving 6 bases not matched to a gene. The chain's CDR3 is CASRPGTGVEKLFF. The CDR3 DNA sequence: TGTGCCAGCAGGCCCGGGACAGGGGTAGAAAAACTGTTTTTT.

The gene calls are TRBV7-8 and TRBJ1-6; tentatively, D is TRBD1 (6 bases). Trimming took off 2 bases at V and 7 bases at J, with 12 bases between the two ends. The CDR3 spans 15 residues. Germline V CDR1 and CDR2: SGHVS, FQNEAQ. CDR3 amino acids: CASSLRAGANSPLHF. CDR3 coding DNA: TGTGCCAGCAGCTTACGAGCAGGGGCGAATTCACCCCTCCACTTT. Filled out from reference TRBV7-8 and TRBJ1-6, the complete variable domain reads GAGVSQSPRYKVAKRGQDVALRCDPISGHVSLFWYQQALGQGPEFLTYFQNEAQLDKSGLPSDRFFAERPEGSVSTLKIQRTQQEDSAVYLCASSLRAGANSPLHFGNGTRLTVT.

This clone was seen once. This chain connects TRBV4-2 to TRBJ2-1; D might be TRBD1 (5 bases). This CDR3 region has 17 residues. Trimming took off 0 bases at V and 5 bases at J, with 17 bases between the two ends. Germline V CDR1 and CDR2: LGHNA, YNFKEQ. The CDR3 DNA is TGTGCCAGCAGCCAAGATGGCAGGGCATACGCTGACAATGAGCAGTTCTTC. Its translation: CASSQDGRAYADNEQFF.

This chain joins TRBV6-5 and TRBJ2-7; 7 nucleotides align to TRBD2. The CDR3 contains 15 residues. Losses at the gene ends were 8 bases for V and 0 bases for J; bases not matched to a gene: 10. The germline CDR1 and CDR2 sequences are MNHEY and SVGAGI. The CDR3 DNA sequence: TGTGCCAGCGGAAGGATGCTAGCGGACTCCTACGAGCAGTACTTC. Translation gives CASGRMLADSYEQYF.

This sequence joins TRBV5-4 and TRBJ2-3, with TRBD2 as a possible D gene (5 bases). This CDR3 region has 15 residues. Germline values: CDR1 SGHNT, CDR2 YYREEE (reference sequence). Trimming shortened V by 2 bases and J by 5 bases, and 15 bases separated the two germline ends. CDR3 DNA sequence: TGTGCCAGCAGCTTTGATGTGCAGGCGGGAGATACGCAGTATTTT. This encodes CASSFDVQAGDTQYF.

The chain employs TRBV7-2 and TRBJ2-3; D possibly corresponds to TRBD1 (5 bases). This CDR3 is 16 amino acids long. The germline V and J ends were trimmed by 3 bases and 6 bases, with 19 bases remaining between them. CDR1 SGHTA and CDR2 FQGNSA come from the germline V gene. In nucleotides, the CDR3 is TGTGCCAGCAGCTTCGTCCACTCCCAGGGTTGGGATACGCAGTATTTT. Encoded protein: CASSFVHSQGWDTQYF.

The chain couples TRBV5-5 to TRBJ1-4; D gene uncertain. The V end was cut by 3 bases, the J end by 7 bases, with 13 bases between. Germline CDR1 and CDR2: SGHKS and YYEKEE (reference sequence). The length of the CDR3 is 14 residues. The CDR3 DNA reads as TGTGCCAGCAGCTCCCCGACGGGTGGTGAAAAACTGTTTTTT. Translation: CASSSPTGGEKLFF.

V usage is TRBV5-6 and J usage is TRBJ1-4; D remains ambiguous. V lost 1 base and J 6 bases, leaving 7 bases between the germline ends. Germline CDR1 reads SGHDT; CDR2 reads YYEEEE. The CDR3 consists of 13 residues. In nucleotides, the CDR3 is TGTGCCAGCAGCTTGTGGCAGGATGAAAAACTGTTTTTT. Amino acids: CASSLWQDEKLFF.

In its sample, this clone was seen a few times. V gene TRBV19 combines with J gene TRBJ2-1; 8 bases agree with TRBD2. The CDR3 is 18 residues long. The junction had 20 bases not matched to a gene; V was cut back by 7 bases and J by 6 bases. Looked up from germline, CDR1 is LNHDA and CDR2 is SQIVND (reference sequence). DNA of the CDR3: TGTGCCAGTACCATGGCATACCCCCCACAGCGGGGGCTCAATGAGCAGTTCTTC. Its protein product is CASTMAYPPQRGLNEQFF.